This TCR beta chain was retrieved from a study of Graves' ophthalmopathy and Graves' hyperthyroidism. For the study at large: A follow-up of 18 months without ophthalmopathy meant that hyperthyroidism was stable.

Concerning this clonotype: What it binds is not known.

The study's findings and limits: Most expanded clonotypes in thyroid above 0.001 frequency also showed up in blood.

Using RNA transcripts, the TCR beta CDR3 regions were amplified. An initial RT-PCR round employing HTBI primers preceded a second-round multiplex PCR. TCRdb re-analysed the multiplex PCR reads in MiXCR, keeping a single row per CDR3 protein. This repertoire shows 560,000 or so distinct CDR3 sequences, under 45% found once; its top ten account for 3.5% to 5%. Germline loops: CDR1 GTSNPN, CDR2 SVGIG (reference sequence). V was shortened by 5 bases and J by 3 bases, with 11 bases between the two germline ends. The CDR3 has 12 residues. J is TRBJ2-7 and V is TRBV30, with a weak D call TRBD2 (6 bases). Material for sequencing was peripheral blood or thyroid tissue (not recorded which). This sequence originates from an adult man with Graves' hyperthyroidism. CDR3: CAWGEALYEQYF. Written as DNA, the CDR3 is TGTGCCTGGGGGGAGGCCCTCTACGAGCAGTACTTC. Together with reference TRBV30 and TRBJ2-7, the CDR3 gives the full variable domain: SQTIHQWPATLVQPVGSPLSLECTVEGTSNPNLYWYRQAAGRGLQLLFYSVGIGQISSEVPQNLSASRPQDRQFILSSKKLLLSDSGFYLCAWGEALYEQYFGPGTRLTVT.